This TCR beta chain was recovered during a study of blood T cell repertoires in COVID-19. At the level of the study: The United States, Italy and Spain were the sources of the acute and convalescent COVID-19 samples. Sources were T cells, B-cell-depleted T cells, or PBMCs; the material itself was cDNA or gDNA.

This clone was seen a few times. Per the original methods: Amplification of reference gene primers was used by the study to estimate nucleated cell counts. This table comes from immunoSEQ multiplex PCR, and its TCRdb copy is limited to in-frame clones, with some not included. The V and J calls and clone size come from that table; D and trimming were worked out from the DNA. The sample records about 360,000 clones, around 83% being singletons. This CDR3 region has 14 residues. The trim removed 7 bases at V and 3 bases at J, leaving 4 bases unmatched. CDR1 and CDR2 (germline): MNHEY, SVGAGI. This clonotype was sampled from a young man with active or convalescent COVID-19. The V gene is TRBV6-5, the J gene TRBJ1-4; 8 bases agree with TRBD1. Sequenced material: peripheral blood. The CDR3 DNA sequence: TGTGCCAGCACCCCGGGACAGGCTAATGAAAAACTGTTTTTT. Its translation is CASTPGQANEKLFF.